The rows below give T cell receptor beta chains drawn from one sample of a study of blood T cell repertoires in COVID-19. Measured with immunoSEQ multiplex PCR; TCRdb has only the in-frame clones, and not every one. The repertoire holds some 200,000 clones, with under 90% as singletons. The sequencing input was peripheral blood. The receptors here all came from a middle-aged man with acute or convalescent COVID-19. Both conserved end residues are part of each CDR3. Fields, in order: V gene, clone size, D gene, J gene, CDR3 DNA, CDR3 protein. The D gene is left open where the match is weak. Not every row has a clone size; where given, it reads once, few, many or a size class.

v_call: TRBV7-6; clone_size: -; d_call: TRBD1; j_call: TRBJ1-6; cdr3_nt: TGTGCCAGCAGCCCCGGGACAGGGGTTTGGTCACCCCTCCACTTT; cdr3_aa: CASSPGTGVWSPLHF
v_call: TRBV5-1; clone_size: -; d_call: TRBD1; j_call: TRBJ1-1; cdr3_nt: TGCGCCAGCAGCGCAGGACAGGGGGTGGGGACTGAAGCTTTCTTT; cdr3_aa: CASSAGQGVGTEAFF
v_call: TRBV19; clone_size: -; d_call: -; j_call: TRBJ1-2; cdr3_nt: TGTGCCACCGGGGGAGGCTCGGACTATGGCTACACCTTC; cdr3_aa: CATGGGSDYGYTF
v_call: TRBV7-2; clone_size: -; d_call: -; j_call: TRBJ1-6; cdr3_nt: TGTGCCAGCAGCTTGGTGACAGTGAATAATTCACCCCTCCACTTT; cdr3_aa: CASSLVTVNNSPLHF
v_call: TRBV25-1; clone_size: -; d_call: TRBD1; j_call: TRBJ2-5; cdr3_nt: TGTGCCAGCAGTGATTTAGAACAGGGGTCGACCTGTGAGACCCAGTACTTC; cdr3_aa: CASSDLEQGSTCETQYF
v_call: TRBV29-1; clone_size: -; d_call: -; j_call: TRBJ1-4; cdr3_nt: TGCAGCGTTTCAACTAGGAGCACTAATGAAAAACTGTTTTTT; cdr3_aa: CSVSTRSTNEKLFF
v_call: TRBV5-1; clone_size: -; d_call: -; j_call: TRBJ2-7; cdr3_nt: TGCGCCAGCAGCTCGCAGTGGGGAGTAGGGCAAAGCGAGCAGTACTTC; cdr3_aa: CASSSQWGVGQSEQYF
v_call: TRBV9; clone_size: -; d_call: -; j_call: TRBJ1-2; cdr3_nt: TGTGCCAGCAGCGTTACCGGGACGGAGGGCTATGGCTACACCTTC; cdr3_aa: CASSVTGTEGYGYTF
v_call: TRBV5-6; clone_size: -; d_call: TRBD1; j_call: TRBJ2-4; cdr3_nt: TGTGCCAGCAGCTCCCGACTGGGACAGGGTAGGGGCAAAAACATTCAGTACTTC; cdr3_aa: CASSSRLGQGRGKNIQYF
v_call: TRBV10-1; clone_size: -; d_call: -; j_call: TRBJ2-1; cdr3_nt: TGCGCCAGCAGTCTTGGACAGTACAATGAGCAGTTCTTC; cdr3_aa: CASSLGQYNEQFF
v_call: TRBV19; clone_size: -; d_call: -; j_call: TRBJ1-5; cdr3_nt: TGTGCCAGTAGTAGACCAGGGGATAATCAGCCCCAGCATTTT; cdr3_aa: CASSRPGDNQPQHF
v_call: TRBV18; clone_size: few; d_call: -; j_call: TRBJ1-1; cdr3_nt: TGTGCCAGCTCACGTGCGGACACTGAAGCTTTCTTT; cdr3_aa: CASSRADTEAFF
v_call: TRBV30; clone_size: -; d_call: -; j_call: TRBJ1-1; cdr3_nt: TGTGCCTGGAGTATAAGGGGTGGCGCTGAAGCTTTCTTT; cdr3_aa: CAWSIRGGAEAFF
v_call: TRBV6-1; clone_size: few; d_call: -; j_call: TRBJ1-3; cdr3_nt: TGTGCCAGCAGTGAAGCGCGGACTCCTGGAAACACCATATATTTT; cdr3_aa: CASSEARTPGNTIYF
v_call: TRBV29-1; clone_size: -; d_call: -; j_call: TRBJ1-2; cdr3_nt: TGCAGCGTTGAAGAATCAGGGGACAACTATGGCTACACCTTC; cdr3_aa: CSVEESGDNYGYTF
v_call: TRBV10-1; clone_size: -; d_call: TRBD2; j_call: TRBJ2-5; cdr3_nt: TGCGCCAGCAGTGAGTTCCGGACTAGCGGGGCAAAAGAGACCCAGTACTTC; cdr3_aa: CASSEFRTSGAKETQYF
v_call: TRBV19; clone_size: -; d_call: TRBD1; j_call: TRBJ1-2; cdr3_nt: TGTGCCAGTAGTATAGTAACAGGGGATCACTATGGCTACACCTTC; cdr3_aa: CASSIVTGDHYGYTF